This TCR beta chain appears in the sequencing data of a study of blood T cell repertoires in COVID-19. This CDR3 contains 16 residues. After removal of 4 bases from V and 4 bases from J, the junction contained 11 bases not matched to a gene. Germline CDR1 SGHVS, CDR2 FNYEAQ. Participants reported their clinical history, and cohort assignment relied on those reports. The data were produced by immunoSEQ multiplex PCR, yet TCRdb's version contains in-frame clones alone and is incomplete. The table lists 250,000 to 350,000 clones, 80% to 90% of them singletons. The sequencing sample was made of PBMCs or T cells enriched from blood (not recorded which). The chain is built from TRBV7-6 and TRBJ1-2, with 8 nucleotides matching TRBD1. This receptor was obtained from a woman aged 25 to 45 who had recovered from COVID-19. CDR3: CASSSGTGLLGYGYTF. The CDR3 DNA reads as TGTGCCAGCAGCTCAGGGACAGGACTTTTAGGCTATGGCTACACCTTC.